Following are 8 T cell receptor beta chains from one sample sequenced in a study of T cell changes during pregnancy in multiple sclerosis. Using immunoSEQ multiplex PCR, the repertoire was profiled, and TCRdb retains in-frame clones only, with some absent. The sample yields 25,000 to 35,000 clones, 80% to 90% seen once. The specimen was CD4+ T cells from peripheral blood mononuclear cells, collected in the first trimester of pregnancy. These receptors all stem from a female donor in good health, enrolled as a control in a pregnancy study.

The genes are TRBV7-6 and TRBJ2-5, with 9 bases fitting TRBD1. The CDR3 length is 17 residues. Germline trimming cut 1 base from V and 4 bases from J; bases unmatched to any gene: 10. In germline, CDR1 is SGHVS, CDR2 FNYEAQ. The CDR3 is CASSLESSWTGAETQYF. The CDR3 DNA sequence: TGTGCCAGCAGCTTAGAATCTTCCTGGACAGGGGCAGAGACCCAGTACTTC.

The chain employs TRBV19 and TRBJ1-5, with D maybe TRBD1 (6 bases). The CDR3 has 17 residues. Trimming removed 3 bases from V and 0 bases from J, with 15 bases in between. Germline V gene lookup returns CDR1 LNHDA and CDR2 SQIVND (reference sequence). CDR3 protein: CASSMPWTVYSNQPQHF. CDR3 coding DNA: TGTGCCAGTAGTATGCCTTGGACAGTTTATAGCAATCAGCCCCAGCATTTT.

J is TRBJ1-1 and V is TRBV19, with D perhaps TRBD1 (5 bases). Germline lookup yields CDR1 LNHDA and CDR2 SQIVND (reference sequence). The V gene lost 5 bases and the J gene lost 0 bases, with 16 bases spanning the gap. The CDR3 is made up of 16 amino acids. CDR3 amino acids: CASSFRQPTMNTEAFF. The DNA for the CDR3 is TGTGCCAGTAGTTTCCGACAGCCGACCATGAACACTGAAGCTTTCTTT.

The CDR3 reads CASSSRGSSLRMEQYF. The CDR3 nucleotides are TGTGCCAGCAGTTCCCGGGGGTCATCTCTACGAATGGAGCAGTACTTC. This chain uses TRBV6-6 with TRBJ2-7; D may be TRBD2 (6 bases). The CDR3 is 16 residues long. Per germline, CDR1 MNHNY and CDR2 SVGAGI (reference sequence). Deletions cut 4 bases from V and 7 bases from J, with 23 bases between.

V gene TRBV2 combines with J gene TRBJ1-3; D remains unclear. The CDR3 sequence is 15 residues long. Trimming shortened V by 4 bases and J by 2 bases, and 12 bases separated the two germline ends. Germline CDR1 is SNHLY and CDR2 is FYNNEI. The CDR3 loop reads CASSANGVAGNTIYF. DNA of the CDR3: TGTGCCAGCAGTGCCAACGGAGTCGCTGGAAACACCATATATTTT.

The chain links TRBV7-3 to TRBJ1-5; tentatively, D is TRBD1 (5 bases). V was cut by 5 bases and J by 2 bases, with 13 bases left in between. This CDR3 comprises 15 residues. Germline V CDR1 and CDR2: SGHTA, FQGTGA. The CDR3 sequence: CASSPWGGGNQPQHF. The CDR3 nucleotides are TGTGCCAGCAGCCCGTGGGGAGGGGGCAATCAGCCCCAGCATTTT.

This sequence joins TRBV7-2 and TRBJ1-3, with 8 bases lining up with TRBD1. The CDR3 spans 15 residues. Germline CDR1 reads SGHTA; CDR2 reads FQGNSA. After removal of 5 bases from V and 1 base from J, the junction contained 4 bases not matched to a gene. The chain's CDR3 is CASSTRTGSGNTIYF. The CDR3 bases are TGTGCCAGCAGCACCCGGACAGGGTCTGGAAACACCATATATTTT.

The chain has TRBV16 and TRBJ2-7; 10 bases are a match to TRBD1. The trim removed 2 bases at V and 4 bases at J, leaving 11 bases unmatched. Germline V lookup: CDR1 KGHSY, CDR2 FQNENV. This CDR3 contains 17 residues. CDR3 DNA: TGTGCCAGCAGCCAAAAGGGTTCCCGGGACAGGGGATACGAGCAGTACTTC. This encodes CASSQKGSRDRGYEQYF.